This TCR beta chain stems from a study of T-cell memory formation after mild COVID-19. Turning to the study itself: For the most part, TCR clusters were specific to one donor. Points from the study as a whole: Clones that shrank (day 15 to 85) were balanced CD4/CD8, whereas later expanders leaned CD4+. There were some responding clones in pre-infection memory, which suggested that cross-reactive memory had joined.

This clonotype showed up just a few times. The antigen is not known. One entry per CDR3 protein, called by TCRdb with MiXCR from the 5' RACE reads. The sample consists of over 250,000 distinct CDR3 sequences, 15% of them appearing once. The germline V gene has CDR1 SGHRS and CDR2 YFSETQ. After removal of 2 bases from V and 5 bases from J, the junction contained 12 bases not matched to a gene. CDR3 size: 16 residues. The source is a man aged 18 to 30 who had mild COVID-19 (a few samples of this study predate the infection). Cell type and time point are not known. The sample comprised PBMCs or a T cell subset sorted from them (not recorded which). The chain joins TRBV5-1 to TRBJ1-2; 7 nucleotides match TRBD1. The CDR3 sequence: CASSFSPTGTEYGYTF. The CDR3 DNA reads TGCGCCAGCAGCTTTTCCCCGACAGGGACTGAATATGGCTACACCTTC.